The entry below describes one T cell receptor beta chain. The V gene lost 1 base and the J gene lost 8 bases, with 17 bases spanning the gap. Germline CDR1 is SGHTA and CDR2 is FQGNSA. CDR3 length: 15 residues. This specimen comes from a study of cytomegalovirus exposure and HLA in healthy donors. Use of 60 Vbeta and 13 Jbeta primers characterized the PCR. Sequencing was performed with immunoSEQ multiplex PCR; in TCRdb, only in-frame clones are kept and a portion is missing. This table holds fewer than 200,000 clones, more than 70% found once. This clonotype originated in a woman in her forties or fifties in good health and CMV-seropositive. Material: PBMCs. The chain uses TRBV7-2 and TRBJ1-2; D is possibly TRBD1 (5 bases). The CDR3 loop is CASSLESFQGGGYTF. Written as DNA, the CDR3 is TGTGCCAGCAGCTTAGAGAGCTTTCAGGGAGGAGGCTACACCTTC.